These 14 T cell receptor beta chains originate from one sample sequenced in a study of cytomegalovirus exposure and HLA in healthy donors. Method: immunoSEQ multiplex PCR; TCRdb's copy keeps in-frame clones and lacks some. The sample shows approximately 160,000 clones, about nine tenths of them seen only once. Source material: PBMCs. These receptor sequences come from a young man in good health and CMV-seropositive.

The V and J genes are TRBV2 and TRBJ1-1; D is ambiguous. V lost 5 bases, J lost 5 bases, and 15 bases lay in between. This CDR3 is 14 amino acids long. Germline V gene sequence: CDR1 SNHLY, CDR2 FYNNEI. CDR3 protein: CASSSAGGGTEAFF. The CDR3 DNA is TGTGCCAGCAGTTCAGCAGGTGGTGGGACTGAAGCTTTCTTT.

In this sample, this clone turned up a few times. The chain carries TRBV2 and TRBJ2-5, with a tentative D call TRBD1 (6 bases). Germline assignment: CDR1 SNHLY and CDR2 FYNNEI. The CDR3 runs 15 residues. V lost 3 bases to trimming and J lost 0 bases, with 11 bases between them. The CDR3 here is CASSEGRGYQETQYF. In DNA form, the CDR3 reads TGTGCCAGCAGTGAGGGAAGGGGGTACCAAGAGACCCAGTACTTC.

This chain links TRBV11-3 with TRBJ2-7; 9 nucleotides match TRBD1. CDR1 and CDR2 from the germline V gene are SGHNT and YENEEA. This CDR3 is 15 amino acids long. Unmatched junction bases numbered 5, after V lost 1 base and J lost 4 bases. The CDR3 nucleotides are TGTGCCAGCAGCTTAGTAGTGGACAGGGGATACGAGCAGTACTTC. The encoded protein is CASSLVVDRGYEQYF.

The table lists this clone with a count of one. The chain couples TRBV27 to TRBJ2-2; 8 bases map to TRBD1. J was trimmed by 5 bases and V by 2 bases; bases with no gene match: 10. CDR1 is MNHEY, CDR2 SMNVEV, per germline (reference sequence). CDR3 size: 17 residues. The CDR3 sequence is CASSLTAGGEVTGELFF. The DNA for the CDR3 is TGTGCCAGCAGTTTAACCGCAGGGGGCGAAGTAACCGGGGAGCTGTTTTTT.

The count of this clone is one. V gene TRBV7-2 combines with J gene TRBJ1-1; possibly TRBD1 for D (5 bases). The germline V gene has CDR1 SGHTA and CDR2 FQGNSA. V was trimmed by 5 bases and J by 3 bases, leaving 13 bases between them. The CDR3 has 14 amino acids. The CDR3 protein is CASSGRGGHTEAFF. CDR3 in DNA: TGTGCCAGCAGCGGTAGGGGAGGGCACACTGAAGCTTTCTTT. The entire variable domain, with the rest obtained from reference TRBV7-2 and TRBJ1-1, is as follows: GAGVSQSPSNKVTEKGKDVELRCDPISGHTALYWYRQSLGQGLEFLIYFQGNSAPDKSGLPSDRFSAERTGGSVSTLTIQRTQQEDSAVYLCASSGRGGHTEAFFGQGTRLTVV.

This chain uses TRBV10-2 with TRBJ2-1; maybe TRBD2 (6 bases). Trimming pared 0 bases from V and 0 bases from J, leaving 9 bases between. Germline CDR1 is WSHSY and CDR2 is SAAADI. This CDR3 is 16 amino acids long. The CDR3, as DNA: TGCGCCAGCAGTGAGTCTGGAGGGAGCTCCTACAATGAGCAGTTCTTC. Amino acid sequence: CASSESGGSSYNEQFF.

The gene calls are TRBV7-2 and TRBJ1-5; D perhaps matches TRBD1 (5 bases). The germline CDR1 and CDR2 sequences are SGHTA and FQGNSA. There are 16 residues in the CDR3. V lost 0 bases, J lost 0 bases, and 9 bases lay in between. The CDR3 loop reads CASSLASTDSNQPQHF. DNA for the CDR3: TGTGCCAGCAGCTTAGCTTCGACAGATAGCAATCAGCCCCAGCATTTT.

The chain links TRBV19 to TRBJ2-1; the match to TRBD2 covers 12 bases. Germline trimming cut 3 bases from V and 10 bases from J; bases unmatched to any gene: 10. The CDR3 covers 16 residues. From germline, CDR1 is LNHDA and CDR2 SQIVND (reference sequence). For the CDR3, the DNA is TGTGCCAGTAGTATCACGGGGACTAGCGGGCCCCAGGAGCAGTTCTTC. Translation: CASSITGTSGPQEQFF.

The V gene is TRBV11-1, the J gene TRBJ1-1, with TRBD1 as a possible D gene (6 bases). The germline V gene encodes CDR1 SGHAT and CDR2 FQDESV (reference sequence). CDR3 length: 14 amino acids. V shed 4 bases and J shed 11 bases, with 20 bases lying between them. The CDR3 sequence: CASSSEPQGRSAFF. Written as DNA, the CDR3 is TGTGCCAGCAGCTCCGAACCTCAGGGGCGATCGGCTTTCTTT.

The J gene is TRBJ1-3, the V gene TRBV14; D remains unclear. V gave up 4 bases and J gave up 4 bases, with 14 bases separating them. Germline V gives CDR1 SGHDN, CDR2 FVKESK. The CDR3 contains 15 residues. CDR3 region: CASSLGGGTGNTIYF. The CDR3 bases are TGTGCCAGCAGCCTCGGTGGAGGTACGGGAAACACCATATATTTT.

The chain recombines TRBV5-1 with TRBJ2-1; tentatively, D is TRBD2 (6 bases). The V end was cut by 1 base, the J end by 9 bases, with 14 bases between. The germline gives CDR1 SGHRS, CDR2 YFSETQ. This CDR3 region has 14 residues. CDR3 amino acids: CASSLSGSKGEQFF. CDR3 bases: TGCGCCAGCAGCTTGTCCGGGAGTAAGGGTGAGCAGTTCTTC.

In its sample, this clone was seen a few times. As DNA, the CDR3 is TGTGCCAGCAGTGATCAAACCTACGAGCAGTACTTC. Its protein is CASSDQTYEQYF. The chain joins TRBV25-1 to TRBJ2-7; no clear D. Germline CDR1 and CDR2: MGHDK and SYGVNS. V was trimmed by 3 bases and J by 2 bases, leaving 5 bases between them. This CDR3 comprises 12 residues.

The J gene is TRBJ1-1, the V gene TRBV16, with 7 bases that match TRBD1. Germline values: CDR1 KGHSY, CDR2 FQNENV. The CDR3 totals 13 residues. Unmatched junction bases numbered 0, after V lost 4 bases and J lost 1 base. In nucleotides, the CDR3 is TGTGCCAGCAGCCGGGACAGGAACACTGAAGCTTTCTTT. It encodes CASSRDRNTEAFF. Full variable domain (remainder filled in from reference TRBV16 and TRBJ1-1): GEEVAQTPKHLVRGEGQKAKLYCAPIKGHSYVFWYQQVLKNEFKFLISFQNENVFDETGMPKERFSAKCLPNSPCSLEIQATKLEDSAVYFCASSRDRNTEAFFGQGTRLTVV.

In its sample, this clone was seen once. The chain joins TRBV28 to TRBJ2-1; 11 nucleotides line up with TRBD2. V lost 6 bases to trimming and J lost 5 bases; unmatched junction nucleotides: 6. This CDR3 is 15 amino acids long. Germline V gene sequence: CDR1 MDHEN, CDR2 SYDVKM. The CDR3 protein is CASSSGTSGHNEQFF. The CDR3 DNA follows: TGTGCCAGCAGCTCGGGGACTAGCGGACACAATGAGCAGTTCTTC.